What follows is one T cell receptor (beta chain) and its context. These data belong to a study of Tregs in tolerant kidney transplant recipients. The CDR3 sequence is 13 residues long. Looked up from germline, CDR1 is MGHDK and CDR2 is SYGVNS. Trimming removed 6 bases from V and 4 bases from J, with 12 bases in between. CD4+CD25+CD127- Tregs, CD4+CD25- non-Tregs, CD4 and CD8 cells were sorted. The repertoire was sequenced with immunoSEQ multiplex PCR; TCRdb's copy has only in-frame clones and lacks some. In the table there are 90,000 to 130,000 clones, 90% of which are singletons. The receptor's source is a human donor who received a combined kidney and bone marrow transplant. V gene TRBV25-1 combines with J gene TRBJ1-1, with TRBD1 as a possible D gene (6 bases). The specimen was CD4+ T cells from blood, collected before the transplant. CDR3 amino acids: CASREDRTTEAFF. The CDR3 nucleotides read TGTGCCAGCAGGGAAGACAGGACCACTGAAGCTTTCTTT.